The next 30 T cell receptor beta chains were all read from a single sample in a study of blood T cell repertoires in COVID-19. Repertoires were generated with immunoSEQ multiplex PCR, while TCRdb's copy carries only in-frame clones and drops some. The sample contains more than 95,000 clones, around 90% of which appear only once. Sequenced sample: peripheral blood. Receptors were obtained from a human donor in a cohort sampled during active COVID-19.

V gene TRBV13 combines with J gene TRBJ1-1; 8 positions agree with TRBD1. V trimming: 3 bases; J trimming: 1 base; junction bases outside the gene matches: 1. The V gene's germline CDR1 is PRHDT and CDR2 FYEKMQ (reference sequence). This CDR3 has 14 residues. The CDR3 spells CASSLTGENTEAFF. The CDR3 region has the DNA TGTGCCAGCAGCTTGACAGGGGAGAACACTGAAGCTTTCTTT.

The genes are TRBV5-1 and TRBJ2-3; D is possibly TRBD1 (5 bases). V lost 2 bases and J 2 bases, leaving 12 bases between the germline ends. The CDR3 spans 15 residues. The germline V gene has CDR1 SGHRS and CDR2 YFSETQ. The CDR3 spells CASSFQGPPTDTQYF. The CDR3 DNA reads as TGCGCCAGCAGCTTCCAGGGCCCCCCCACAGATACGCAGTATTTT.

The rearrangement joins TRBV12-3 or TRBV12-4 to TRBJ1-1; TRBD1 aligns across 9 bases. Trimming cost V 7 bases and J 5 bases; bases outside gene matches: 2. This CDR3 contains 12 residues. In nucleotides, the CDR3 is TGTGCCAGCACACAGGGGGCGACTGAAGCTTTCTTT. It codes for CASTQGATEAFF.

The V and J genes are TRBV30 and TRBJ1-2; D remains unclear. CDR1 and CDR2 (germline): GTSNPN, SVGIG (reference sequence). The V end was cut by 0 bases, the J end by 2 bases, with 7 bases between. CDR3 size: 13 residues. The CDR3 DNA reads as TGTGCCTGGAGTGTACAAGAAAACTATGGCTACACCTTC. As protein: CAWSVQENYGYTF. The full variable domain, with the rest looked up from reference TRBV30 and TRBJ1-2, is SQTIHQWPATLVQPVGSPLSLECTVEGTSNPNLYWYRQAAGRGLQLLFYSVGIGQISSEVPQNLSASRPQDRQFILSSKKLLLSDSGFYLCAWSVQENYGYTFGSGTRLTVV.

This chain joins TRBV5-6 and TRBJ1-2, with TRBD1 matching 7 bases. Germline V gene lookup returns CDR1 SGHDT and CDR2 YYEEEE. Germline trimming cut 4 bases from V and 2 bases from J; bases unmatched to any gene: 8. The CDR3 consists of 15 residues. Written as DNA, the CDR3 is TGTGCCAGCAGCAGGGACAGCTCTATCAACTATGGCTACACCTTC. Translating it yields CASSRDSSINYGYTF.

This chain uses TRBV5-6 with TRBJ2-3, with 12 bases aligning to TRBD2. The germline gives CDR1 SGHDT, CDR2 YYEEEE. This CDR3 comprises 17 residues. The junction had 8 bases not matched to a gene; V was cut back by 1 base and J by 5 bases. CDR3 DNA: TGTGCCAGCAGCTTGACCCGGCTAGCGGGAGGGATAGATACGCAGTATTTT. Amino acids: CASSLTRLAGGIDTQYF.

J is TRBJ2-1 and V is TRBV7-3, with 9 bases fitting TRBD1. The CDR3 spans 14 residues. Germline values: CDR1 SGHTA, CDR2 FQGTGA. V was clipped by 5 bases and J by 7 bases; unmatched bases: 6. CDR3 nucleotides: TGTGCCAGCAGCCCCGGACAGGGGACGAATGAGCAGTTCTTC. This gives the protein CASSPGQGTNEQFF.

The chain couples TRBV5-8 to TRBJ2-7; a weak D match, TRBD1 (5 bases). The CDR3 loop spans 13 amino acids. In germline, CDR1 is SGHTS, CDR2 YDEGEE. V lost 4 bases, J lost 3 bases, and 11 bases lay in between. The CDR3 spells CASSSLDSYEQYF. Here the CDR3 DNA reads TGTGCCAGCAGCAGCCTCGACAGCTACGAGCAGTACTTC. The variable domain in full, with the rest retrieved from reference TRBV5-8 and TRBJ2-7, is EAGVTQSPTHLIKTRGQQATLRCSPISGHTSVYWYQQALGLGLQFLLWYDEGEERNRGNFPPRFSGRQFPNYSSELNVNALELEDSALYLCASSSLDSYEQYFGPGTRLTVT.

The CDR3 here is CASSRTGLGTGELFF. CDR3 in DNA: TGTGCCAGCAGCCGGACAGGGTTGGGCACCGGGGAGCTGTTTTTT. The V and J genes are TRBV5-4 and TRBJ2-2; 8 positions match TRBD1. Germline CDR1 is SGHNT and CDR2 is YYREEE (reference sequence). V shed 4 bases and J 4 bases; nucleotides not matched to a gene: 6. This CDR3 comprises 15 residues. The variable domain in full, with the rest retrieved from reference TRBV5-4 and TRBJ2-2, is ETGVTQSPTHLIKTRGQQVTLRCSSQSGHNTVSWYQQALGQGPQFIFQYYREEENGRGNFPPRFSGLQFPNYSSELNVNALELDDSALYLCASSRTGLGTGELFFGEGSRLTVL.

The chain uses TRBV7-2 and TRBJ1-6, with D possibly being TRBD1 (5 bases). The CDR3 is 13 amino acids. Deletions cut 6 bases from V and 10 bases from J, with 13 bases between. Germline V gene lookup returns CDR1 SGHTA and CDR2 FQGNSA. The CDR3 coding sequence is TGTGCCAGCAGTTCCGACAGAGCCTCACCCCTCCACTTT. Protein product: CASSSDRASPLHF.

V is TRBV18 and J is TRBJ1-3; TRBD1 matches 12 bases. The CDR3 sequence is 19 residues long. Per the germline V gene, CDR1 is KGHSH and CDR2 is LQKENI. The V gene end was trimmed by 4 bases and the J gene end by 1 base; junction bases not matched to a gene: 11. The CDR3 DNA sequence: TGTGCCAGCTCACATCCGGGACAGGGGGCAGAGGGGTCTGGAAACACCATATATTTT. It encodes CASSHPGQGAEGSGNTIYF.

The CDR3 spells CASSQELRGRENTGELFF. Here the CDR3 DNA reads TGCGCCAGCAGCCAAGAGTTGCGGGGGCGGGAGAACACCGGGGAGCTGTTTTTT. The chain combines TRBV4-3 with TRBJ2-2; D may be TRBD2 (7 bases). The germline gives CDR1 LGHNA, CDR2 YSLEER. Deletions cut 0 bases from V and 1 base from J, with 15 bases between. The CDR3 has 18 amino acids.

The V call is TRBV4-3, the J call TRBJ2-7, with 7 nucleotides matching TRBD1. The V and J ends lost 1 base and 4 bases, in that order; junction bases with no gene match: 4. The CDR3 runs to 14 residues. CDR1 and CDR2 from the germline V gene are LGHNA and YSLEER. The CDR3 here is CASSQVRGSYEQYF. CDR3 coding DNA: TGCGCCAGCAGCCAAGTCAGGGGGTCATACGAGCAGTACTTC.

This CDR3 is CASSNGAGGRRNEQFF. In DNA form, the CDR3 reads TGTGCCAGCAGCAACGGAGCGGGAGGGCGCAGGAATGAGCAGTTCTTC. V gene TRBV5-6 combines with J gene TRBJ2-1; the match to TRBD2 covers 10 bases. The germline V gene has CDR1 SGHDT and CDR2 YYEEEE. The CDR3 spans 16 residues. Trimming cost V 4 bases and J 7 bases; bases outside gene matches: 11.

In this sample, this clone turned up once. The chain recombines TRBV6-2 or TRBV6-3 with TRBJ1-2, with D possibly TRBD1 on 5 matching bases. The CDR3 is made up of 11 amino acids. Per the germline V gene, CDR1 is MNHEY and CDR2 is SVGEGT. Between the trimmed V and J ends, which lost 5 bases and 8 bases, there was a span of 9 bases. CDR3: CASSPGSGYTF. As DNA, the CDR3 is TGTGCCAGCAGTCCAGGGTCCGGCTACACCTTC.

The CDR3, as DNA: TGTGCCAGCAGTTTATCGGAGCCGGGGGAGCAGTTCTTC. Protein sequence: CASSLSEPGEQFF. The rearrangement joins TRBV27 to TRBJ2-1; TRBD2 is a possible D gene (5 bases). Trimming pared 0 bases from V and 10 bases from J, leaving 10 bases between. Germline assignment: CDR1 MNHEY and CDR2 SMNVEV (reference sequence). The CDR3 covers 13 residues.

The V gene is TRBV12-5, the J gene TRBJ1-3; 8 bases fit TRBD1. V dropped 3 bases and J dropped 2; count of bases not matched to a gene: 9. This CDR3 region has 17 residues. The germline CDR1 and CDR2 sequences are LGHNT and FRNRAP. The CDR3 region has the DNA TGTGCTAGTGGTTTAGGGGGGGGGACAGGTACTGGAAACACCATATATTTT. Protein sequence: CASGLGGGTGTGNTIYF.

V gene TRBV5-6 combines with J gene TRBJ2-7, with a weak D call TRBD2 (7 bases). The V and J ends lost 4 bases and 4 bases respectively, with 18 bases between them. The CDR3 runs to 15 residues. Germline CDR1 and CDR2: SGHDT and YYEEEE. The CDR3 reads CASSGGASGIYEQYF. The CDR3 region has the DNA TGTGCCAGCAGCGGGGGGGCTAGCGGTATTTACGAGCAGTACTTC.

CDR3 region: CASRARAASYNEQFF. CDR3 sequence (DNA): TGTGCCAGTAGGGCTCGAGCGGCGTCCTACAATGAGCAGTTCTTC. The chain links TRBV19 to TRBJ2-1, with D tentatively TRBD2 (5 bases). The CDR3 runs to 15 residues. V was cut by 6 bases and J by 1 base, with 13 bases left in between. The V gene's germline CDR1 is LNHDA and CDR2 SQIVND (reference sequence). Combining the CDR3 with reference TRBV19 and TRBJ2-1 gives the whole variable domain DGGITQSPKYLFRKEGQNVTLSCEQNLNHDAMYWYRQDPGQGLRLIYYSQIVNDFQKGDIAEGYSVSREKKESFPLTVTSAQKNPTAFYLCASRARAASYNEQFFGPGTRLTVL.

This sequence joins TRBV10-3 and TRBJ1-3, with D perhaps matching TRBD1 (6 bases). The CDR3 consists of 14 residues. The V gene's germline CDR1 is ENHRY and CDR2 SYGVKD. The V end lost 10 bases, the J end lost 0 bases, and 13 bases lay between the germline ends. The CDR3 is CANQGSDSGNTIYF. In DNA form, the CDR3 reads TGTGCCAACCAGGGGTCCGACTCTGGAAACACCATATATTTT.

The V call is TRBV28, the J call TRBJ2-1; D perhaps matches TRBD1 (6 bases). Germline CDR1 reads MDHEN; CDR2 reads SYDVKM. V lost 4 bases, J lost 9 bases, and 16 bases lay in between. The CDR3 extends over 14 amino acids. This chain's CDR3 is CASSWDINSGEQFF. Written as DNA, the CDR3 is TGTGCCAGCAGTTGGGACATCAACAGCGGTGAGCAGTTCTTC.

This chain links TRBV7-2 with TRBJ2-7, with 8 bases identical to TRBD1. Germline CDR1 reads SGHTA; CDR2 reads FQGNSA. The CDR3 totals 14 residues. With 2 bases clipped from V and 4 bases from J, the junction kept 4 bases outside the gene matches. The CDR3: CASSLRYRGYEQYF. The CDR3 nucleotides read TGTGCCAGCAGCTTACGGTACAGGGGGTACGAGCAGTACTTC.

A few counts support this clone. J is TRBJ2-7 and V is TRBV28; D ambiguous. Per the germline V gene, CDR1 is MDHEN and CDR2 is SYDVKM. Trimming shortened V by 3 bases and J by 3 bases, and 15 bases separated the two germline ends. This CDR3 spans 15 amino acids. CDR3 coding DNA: TGTGCCAGCAGTTTTTCCCCCGGTACCCACTACGAGCAGTACTTC. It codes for CASSFSPGTHYEQYF.

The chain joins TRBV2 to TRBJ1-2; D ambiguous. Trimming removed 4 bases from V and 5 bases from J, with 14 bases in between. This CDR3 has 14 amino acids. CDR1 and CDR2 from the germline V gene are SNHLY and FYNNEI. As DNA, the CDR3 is TGTGCCAGCAGTGTACGGGTACGGGAATATGGCTACACCTTC. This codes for CASSVRVREYGYTF.

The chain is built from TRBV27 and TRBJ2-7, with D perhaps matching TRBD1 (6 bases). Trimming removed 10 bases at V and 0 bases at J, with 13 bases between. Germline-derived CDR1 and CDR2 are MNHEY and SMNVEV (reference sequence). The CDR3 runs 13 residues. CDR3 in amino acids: CATKGGYSYEQYF. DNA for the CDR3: TGTGCCACCAAAGGGGGTTACTCCTACGAGCAGTACTTC.

This CDR3 is CSAVTDSYEQYF. The DNA of the CDR3 is TGCAGCGCCGTTACAGATTCCTACGAGCAGTACTTC. The chain uses TRBV29-1 and TRBJ2-7; D is unresolved. Germline values: CDR1 SQVTM, CDR2 ANQGSEA. V was pared by 7 bases and J by 1 base, with 11 bases between. The CDR3 runs 12 residues.

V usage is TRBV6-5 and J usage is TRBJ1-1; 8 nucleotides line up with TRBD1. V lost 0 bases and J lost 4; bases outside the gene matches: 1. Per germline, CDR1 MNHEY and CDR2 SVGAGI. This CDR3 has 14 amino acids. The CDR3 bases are TGTGCCAGCAGTTACTCGGACAGGGCCACTGAAGCTTTCTTT. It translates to CASSYSDRATEAFF.

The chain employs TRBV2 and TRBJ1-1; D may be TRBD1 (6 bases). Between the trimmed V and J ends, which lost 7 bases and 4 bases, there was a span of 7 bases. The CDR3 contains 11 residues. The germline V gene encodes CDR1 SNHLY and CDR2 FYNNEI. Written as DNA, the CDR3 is TGTGCCAGCAAGGGGGTCACTGAAGCTTTCTTT. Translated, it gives CASKGVTEAFF.

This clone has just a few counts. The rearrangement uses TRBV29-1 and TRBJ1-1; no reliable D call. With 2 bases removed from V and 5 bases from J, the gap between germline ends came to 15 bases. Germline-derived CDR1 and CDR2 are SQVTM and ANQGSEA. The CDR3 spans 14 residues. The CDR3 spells CSVERSREGTEAFF. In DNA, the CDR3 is TGCAGCGTTGAAAGGTCGAGGGAAGGGACTGAAGCTTTCTTT.

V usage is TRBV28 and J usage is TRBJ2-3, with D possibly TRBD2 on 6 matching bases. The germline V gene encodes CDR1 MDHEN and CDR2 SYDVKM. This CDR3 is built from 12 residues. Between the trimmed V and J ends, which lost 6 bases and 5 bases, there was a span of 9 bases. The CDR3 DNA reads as TGTGCCAGCAGGACCGGGAGAGATACGCAGTATTTT. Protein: CASRTGRDTQYF.